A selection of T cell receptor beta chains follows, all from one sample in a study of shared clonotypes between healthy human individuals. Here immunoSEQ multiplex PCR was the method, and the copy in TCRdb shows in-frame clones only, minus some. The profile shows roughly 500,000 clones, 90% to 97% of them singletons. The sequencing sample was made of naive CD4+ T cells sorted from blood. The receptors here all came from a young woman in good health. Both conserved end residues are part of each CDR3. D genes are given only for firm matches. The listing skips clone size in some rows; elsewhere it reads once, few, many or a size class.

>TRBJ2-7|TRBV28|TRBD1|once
TGTGCCAGCAGTTTAGTACCCCCGACAGGGGACGATGGGTCCGAGCAGTACTTC
CASSLVPPTGDDGSEQYF
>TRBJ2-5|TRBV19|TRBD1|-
TGTGCCACTTCCGACAGGGGTTTTGGGGAGACCCAGTACTTC
CATSDRGFGETQYF
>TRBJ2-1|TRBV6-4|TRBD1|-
TGTGCCAGCAGTGACCCCGGGCAGGGGGCTAAGAATGAGCAGTTCTTC
CASSDPGQGAKNEQFF
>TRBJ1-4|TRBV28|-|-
TGTGCCAGCACAGACAGTAATATTGAAAAACTGTTTTTT
CASTDSNIEKLFF
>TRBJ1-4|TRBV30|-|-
TGTGCCTGGAGCGTCCTTAATGAAAAACTGTTTTTT
CAWSVLNEKLFF
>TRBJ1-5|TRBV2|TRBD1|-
TGTGCCAGCCAGACAGGGAATCAGCCCCAGCATTTT
CASQTGNQPQHF
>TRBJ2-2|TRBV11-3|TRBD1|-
TGTGCCAGCAGCGTGCAGGGGGCCTTCGCCGGGGAGCTGTTTTTT
CASSVQGAFAGELFF
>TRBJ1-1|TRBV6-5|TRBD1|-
TGTGCCAGCAGCCGGACAGGGAAGAACACTGAAGCTTTCTTT
CASSRTGKNTEAFF
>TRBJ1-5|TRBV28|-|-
TGTGCCAGCAGTTTATACCCCAAAAGGGGGCCCCAGCATTTT
CASSLYPKRGPQHF
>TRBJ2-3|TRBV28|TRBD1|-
TGTGCCAGCAGACTTGGACAGGGAAGCACAGATACGCAGTATTTT
CASRLGQGSTDTQYF
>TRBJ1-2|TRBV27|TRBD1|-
TGTGCCAGCGGAAGGACAGGACGTTTCGGAGGCTACACCTTC
CASGRTGRFGGYTF
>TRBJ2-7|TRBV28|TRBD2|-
TGTGCCAGCACCAGCGGGCTGGGACTAGCGGGTTCCTACGAGCAGTACTTC
CASTSGLGLAGSYEQYF
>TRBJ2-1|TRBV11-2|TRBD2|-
TGTGCCAGCAGCTTAGGGGCTAGCGGGCGGAATGAGCAGTTCTTC
CASSLGASGRNEQFF
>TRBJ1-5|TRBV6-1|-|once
TGTGCCAGCAGGGGGACACAAAGCAATCAGCCCCAGCATTTT
CASRGTQSNQPQHF
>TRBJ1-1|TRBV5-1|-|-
TGCGCCAGCAAAGAGACGCTAAACACTGAAGCTTTCTTT
CASKETLNTEAFF
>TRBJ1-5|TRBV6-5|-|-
TGTGCCAGCAGACTAAACAGAAATCAGCCCCAGCATTTT
CASRLNRNQPQHF
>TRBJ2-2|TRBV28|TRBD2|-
TGTGCCAGCAGCCCTCCGGGACTAGCGGGAGGATGGACCGGGGAGCTGTTTTTT
CASSPPGLAGGWTGELFF
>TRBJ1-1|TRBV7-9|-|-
TGTGCCAGCAGCTTATACGTCCAGGACGAAGCTTTCTTT
CASSLYVQDEAFF
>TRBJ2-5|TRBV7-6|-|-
TGTGCCAGCAGCTCCGCACAAGAGACCCAGTACTTC
CASSSAQETQYF
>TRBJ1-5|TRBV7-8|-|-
TGTGCCAGCAGTCCCCGGGGAGTTGGGCTTCAGCCCCAGCATTTT
CASSPRGVGLQPQHF
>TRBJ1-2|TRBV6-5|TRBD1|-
TGTGCCAGCAGTTACGACAGGGGCGCCCCAATCGGCTACACCTTC
CASSYDRGAPIGYTF
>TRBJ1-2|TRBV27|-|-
TGTGCCAGCCCTGGCCGGGGGGACTATGGCTACACCTTC
CASPGRGDYGYTF
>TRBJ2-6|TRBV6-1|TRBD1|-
TGTGCCAGCAGACAGGGGGCAATTGGGGCCAACGTCCTGACTTTC
CASRQGAIGANVLTF
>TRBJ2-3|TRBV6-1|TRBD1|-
TGTGCCAGCAGTGCAGGACAGGGGAACACAGATACGCAGTATTTT
CASSAGQGNTDTQYF
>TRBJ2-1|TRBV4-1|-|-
TGCGCCAGCAGCCAACGAGCTCCTAGTATCGATGAGCAGTTCTTC
CASSQRAPSIDEQFF
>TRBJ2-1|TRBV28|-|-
TGTGCCAGCAGGTCCCGGGGGGAGCAGTTCTTC
CASRSRGEQFF
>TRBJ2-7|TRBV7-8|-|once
TGTGCCAGCAGCTTAACTTCGGCAGGGAACTCATACGAGCAGTACTTC
CASSLTSAGNSYEQYF
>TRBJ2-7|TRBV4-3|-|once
TGCGCCAGCAGCCAAGATCCTACTAGCTCCTACGAGCAGTACTTC
CASSQDPTSSYEQYF
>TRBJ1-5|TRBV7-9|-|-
TGTGCCAGCAGCTCAGGGGCCGGGCGACAGCCCCAGCATTTT
CASSSGAGRQPQHF